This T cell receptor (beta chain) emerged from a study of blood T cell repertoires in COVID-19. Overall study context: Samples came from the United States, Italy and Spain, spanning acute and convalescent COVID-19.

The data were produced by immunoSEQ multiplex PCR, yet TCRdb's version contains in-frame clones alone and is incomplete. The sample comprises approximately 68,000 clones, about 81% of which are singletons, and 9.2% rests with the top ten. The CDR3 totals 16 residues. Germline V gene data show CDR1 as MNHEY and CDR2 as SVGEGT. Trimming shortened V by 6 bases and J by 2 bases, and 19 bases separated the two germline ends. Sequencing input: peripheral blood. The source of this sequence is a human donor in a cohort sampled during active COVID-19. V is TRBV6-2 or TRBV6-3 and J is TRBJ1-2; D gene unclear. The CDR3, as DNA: TGTGCCAGCAGCCCATCACTAATACGCTTCAACTATGGCTACACCTTC. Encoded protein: CASSPSLIRFNYGYTF.